The present entry profiles one TCR beta chain with its context. Antigen specificity is unknown. The data originate from a study of T cell responses to AZD1222 COVID-19 vaccine. Study-wide background: Researchers grouped second doses given at about 4 or about 12 weeks into one pool.

This table comes from immunoSEQ multiplex PCR, and its TCRdb copy is limited to in-frame clones, with some not included. The sample records 90,000 to 150,000 clones, around 85% being singletons. Study observations and caveats: Reports say nearly half of spike-specific TCRs go after unmutated variant regions. Most donors were white British, females outnumbered males, and clonal diversity was possibly underestimated. It was only after the peak T cell response that any repertoires were sampled.

Germline CDR1 is MDHEN and CDR2 is SYDVKM. The CDR3 loop spans 12 amino acids. V was pared by 3 bases and J by 8 bases, with 10 bases between. The receptor was derived from an adult in good health. The chain carries TRBV28 and TRBJ1-2; D is undetermined. The sample consisted of peripheral blood, taken on day 0 of AZD1222 vaccination. CDR3 loop: CASSLLVGGYTF. As DNA, the CDR3 is TGTGCCAGCAGTTTGCTCGTCGGCGGCTACACCTTC.